A selection of T cell receptor beta chains follows, all from one sample in a study of T cell repertoires in cytomegalovirus infection. In TCRdb, the reads were re-called with MiXCR into one record per CDR3 protein. The repertoire includes some 300,000 distinct CDR3 sequences, roughly 15% of them detected once, and about 8.7% sits in the top ten. Source material: PBMCs. The origin of the receptors is a human donor in good health (CMV status not recorded). Some clones in this sample may be carry-over from other donors' samples. Each CDR3 is given with its conserved first and last residue. Clone size is given for some rows only: seen once, a few or many times, or a class if the clone is expanded.

>many|TRBV7-8|TRBJ2-7
CASSLSSASGSYEQYF
>few|TRBV20-1|TRBJ2-1
CSASPGLFEQFF
>-|TRBV19|TRBJ1-1
CASSVRGTDTEAFF
>few|TRBV19|TRBJ2-3
CASSLPGLLTDTQYF
>-|TRBV12-3/TRBV12-4|TRBJ2-7
CASSLLGPANEQYF
>few|TRBV7-9|TRBJ1-1
CASSRTADTEAFF
>few|TRBV24-1|TRBJ2-1
CATSPPLSSYNEQFF
>many|TRBV7-2|TRBJ2-1
CASSPSVGMSEQFF
>many|TRBV12-3/TRBV12-4|TRBJ2-5
CASSGQVGWDQYF
>few|TRBV2|TRBJ2-5
CASTDLVSDRGQETQYF
>-|TRBV12-3/TRBV12-4|TRBJ2-7
CASSPKHEQYF
>-|TRBV11-3|TRBJ2-3
CASSSAGITDTQYF
>many|TRBV27|TRBJ1-4
CASSPGPRVGLFF
>many|TRBV7-8|TRBJ2-2
CASSPRGRSNTGELFF
>-|TRBV5-6|TRBJ2-3
CASSLTSQDTQYF
>-|TRBV29-1|TRBJ2-7
CSVSLAGGPSEQYF
>many|TRBV7-9|TRBJ2-2
CASSWGGADTGELFF
>-|TRBV19|TRBJ1-1
CASSIGRGFPTEAFF
>few|TRBV2|TRBJ1-5
CASRHRDGNQPQHF
>-|TRBV6-2/TRBV6-3|TRBJ1-3
CASRVTVSGNTIYF
>-|TRBV19|TRBJ1-6
CASMGKGSPLHF
>-|TRBV7-6|TRBJ1-5
CASSLGGTRNQPQHF
>-|TRBV29-1|TRBJ1-2
CSVGGGLYGYTF
>few|TRBV4-1|TRBJ1-1
CASSQKGQGYTEAFF
>many|TRBV28|TRBJ1-5
CASSLRTGRNQPQHF
>many|TRBV7-2|TRBJ1-1
CASKEGASDTEAFF
>-|TRBV28|TRBJ1-5
CASSLSGFYSNQPQHF
>-|TRBV12-3/TRBV12-4|TRBJ1-3
CASSSGVSSGNTIYF
>-|TRBV5-1|TRBJ1-2
CASSRRQGLYGYTF
>many|TRBV6-1|TRBJ2-3
CASSERYTQYF
>-|TRBV28|TRBJ2-7
CASRAGTGGGYEQYF
>many|TRBV7-2|TRBJ2-7
CASSLGEGTGREQYF
>-|TRBV5-4|TRBJ1-6
CASSLPGQGASSPLHF
>few|TRBV6-1|TRBJ2-2
CASSEPPGTGELFF
>many|TRBV7-2|TRBJ2-3
CASSLGAGVNLDTQYF
>few|TRBV4-3|TRBJ1-1
CASSLEGRGNTEAFF
>few|TRBV4-1|TRBJ1-1
CASSQDLRENTEAFF
>-|TRBV6-6|TRBJ1-4
CASSHEGPPREKLFF
>few|TRBV19|TRBJ2-3
CASSIGSSTDTQYF
>few|TRBV27|TRBJ2-7
CASSLGGGSDEQYF
>-|TRBV7-4|TRBJ2-1
CASSLGTSGLNEQFF
>many|TRBV7-2|TRBJ2-7
CASSLPGQYYEQYF
>-|TRBV10-2|TRBJ1-2
CASSGQEYSYTF
>many|TRBV19|TRBJ1-4
CASGQPEKLFF
>few|TRBV18|TRBJ2-5
CASSPEGTGETQYF
>-|TRBV19|TRBJ1-1
CASRPRTGRTEAFF
>many|TRBV7-6|TRBJ1-4
CASSRRSGASNEKLFF
>many|TRBV28|TRBJ2-3
CASHRGGTTDTQYF
>many|TRBV7-6|TRBJ2-2
CASSLAVDGELFF
>-|TRBV28|TRBJ2-1
CASSLGGQGARNEQFF
>many|TRBV25-1|TRBJ1-1
CASNSPGPADTEAFF
>few|TRBV7-3|TRBJ2-2
CASSLNPGGDGELFF
>-|TRBV6-6|TRBJ1-4
CASSPVPRIGKLFF
>many|TRBV28|TRBJ1-5
CASSLPGNNQPQHF
>many|TRBV6-2/TRBV6-3|TRBJ1-1
CASSLWTEAFF
>many|TRBV7-2|TRBJ2-7
CASSLMPNSYEQYF